This T cell receptor (beta chain) was found in a study of blood T cell repertoires in COVID-19. This CDR3 contains 15 residues. Unmatched junction bases numbered 9, after V lost 4 bases and J lost 4 bases. CDR1 and CDR2 (germline): LGHNA, YSLEER. Study members were between 18 and 89 years old and lived in 20 to 30 US regions. Researchers sorted participants into cohorts using their self-reported clinical history. This clone showed up many times. Libraries were prepared by immunoSEQ multiplex PCR; TCRdb keeps only in-frame clonotypes and omits some of them. The sample includes hundreds of thousands of clones, 87% of them seen just once.

The TCR originated in a woman aged 35 to 49 who had recovered from COVID-19. This sequence joins TRBV4-3 and TRBJ1-2, with TRBD1 identical over 7 bases. Sequencing input: PBMCs or T cells enriched from blood (not recorded which). The CDR3 bases are TGCGCCAGCAGCCTAACTAGGGACAGCCCCTATGGCTACACCTTC. Translating it yields CASSLTRDSPYGYTF.